The next 15 T cell receptor beta chains were all read from a single sample in a study of T cell responses to AZD1222 COVID-19 vaccine (dated by TCRdb to about 2021). Sample time point, as interpreted from the label and publication: baseline before first vaccination. The library was made by the immunoSEQ multiplex PCR assay. Held by TCRdb, this immuneACCESS table contains in-frame sequences only and omits some clones. Under half of the omission traces to an unresolved V gene where checked; the cause of the rest is unknown. The sample profile shows roughly 160,000 clones; 80% to 95% of them were found once. More than 1.5% of the sample belongs to the ten largest clones. Sequences were derived from peripheral blood, sampled on day 0 of AZD1222 vaccination. The receptors here all came from an adult in good health.

The chain links TRBV6-2 or TRBV6-3 to TRBJ2-4; D is undetermined. This CDR3 spans 14 amino acids. CDR1 and CDR2 (germline): MNHEY, SVGEGT. Trimming left V 6 bases short and J 1 base short, with 10 bases between. In DNA form, the CDR3 reads TGTGCCAGCAGCCCCTCCCCGGCCAAAAACATTCAGTACTTC. Its translation is CASSPSPAKNIQYF.

V gene TRBV27 combines with J gene TRBJ1-2; 9 bases are shared with TRBD1. The CDR3 has 15 amino acids. Per the germline V gene, CDR1 is MNHEY and CDR2 is SMNVEV (reference sequence). The trim removed 2 bases at V and 5 bases at J, leaving 6 bases unmatched. The CDR3 protein is CASSLKGQGSYGYTF. The DNA of the CDR3 is TGTGCCAGCAGTTTAAAGGGACAGGGAAGTTATGGCTACACCTTC.

The chain carries TRBV7-6 and TRBJ2-3, with D possibly being TRBD2 (6 bases). Germline-derived CDR1 and CDR2 are SGHVS and FNYEAQ. V lost 3 bases to trimming and J lost 2 bases, with 12 bases between them. The CDR3 has 15 amino acids. Here the CDR3 reads CASSFTGVLTDTQYF. CDR3 DNA: TGTGCCAGCAGCTTCACGGGGGTACTCACAGATACGCAGTATTTT.

The chain carries TRBV27 and TRBJ2-1; unclear D gene. Deletions cut 1 base from V and 6 bases from J, with 19 bases between. The V gene's germline CDR1 is MNHEY and CDR2 SMNVEV (reference sequence). The CDR3 spans 17 residues. The CDR3 sequence is CASSLFNMRKPSNEQFF. As DNA, the CDR3 is TGTGCCAGCAGTTTATTTAATATGAGGAAGCCTAGCAATGAGCAGTTCTTC.

The rearrangement links TRBV7-9 to TRBJ2-2; TRBD1 agrees at 8 bases. V dropped 5 bases and J dropped 1; count of bases not matched to a gene: 9. This CDR3 contains 17 residues. Germline assignment: CDR1 SEHNR and CDR2 FQNEAQ (reference sequence). CDR3 in DNA: TGTGCCAGCAGCCCGACTTTCGGGACAGGGAACACCGGGGAGCTGTTTTTT. Its protein product is CASSPTFGTGNTGELFF.

In its sample, this clone was seen once. DNA of the CDR3: TGTGCCAGCAGGGGACTAGCGGGAGGGCCGGGCCATGAGCAGTTCTTC. Protein: CASRGLAGGPGHEQFF. V usage is TRBV21-1 and J usage is TRBJ2-1; the table's D call, TRBD2, was not checked against the DNA. TRBV21-1 is assigned pseudogene status. The CDR3 consists of 16 residues.

The V gene is TRBV5-1, the J gene TRBJ2-2, with TRBD1 matching over 11 bases. From germline, CDR1 is SGHRS and CDR2 YFSETQ. The CDR3 loop spans 19 amino acids. Trimming removed 3 bases from V and 1 base from J; junction bases left unmatched: 11. The CDR3 is CASSSSRDRGNLNTGELFF. The DNA of the CDR3 is TGCGCCAGCAGCTCCAGCCGGGACAGGGGGAATCTGAACACCGGGGAGCTGTTTTTT.

The genes are TRBV2 and TRBJ2-5; 7 positions agree with TRBD2. This CDR3 contains 13 residues. Germline assignment: CDR1 SNHLY and CDR2 FYNNEI. Trimming took 5 bases from V and 3 from J; bases not matched to a gene: 3. The CDR3 loop reads CASSRTREETQYF. The CDR3 DNA reads TGTGCCAGCAGTCGGACTAGAGAAGAGACCCAGTACTTC.

This chain connects TRBV5-1 to TRBJ2-7; D call uncertain. This CDR3 has 14 residues. Germline CDR1 is SGHRS and CDR2 is YFSETQ. V shed 0 bases and J shed 5 bases, with 12 bases lying between them. The CDR3 region is CASSLGQERDEQYF. CDR3 sequence (DNA): TGCGCCAGCAGCTTGGGCCAGGAACGCGACGAGCAGTACTTC.

The rearrangement joins TRBV7-9 to TRBJ2-1; D unresolved. V was clipped by 5 bases and J by 0 bases, with 8 bases between them. The CDR3 length is 14 residues. In germline, CDR1 is SEHNR, CDR2 FQNEAQ (reference sequence). Written as DNA, the CDR3 is TGTGCCAGCAGCCCCTTAGACTCCTACAATGAGCAGTTCTTC. Translating gives CASSPLDSYNEQFF.

This clone was detected only once. V is TRBV11-2 and J is TRBJ2-7; 11 nucleotides line up with TRBD1. The V segment lost 5 bases and the J segment 2 bases; nucleotides outside the gene matches: 5. Germline-derived CDR1 and CDR2 are SGHAT and FQNNGV. CDR3 length equals 15 residues. The CDR3 DNA reads TGTGCCAGCAGCATCGGGACAGGGGGTCCCTACGAGCAGTACTTC. Protein product: CASSIGTGGPYEQYF.

V and J are TRBV5-1 and TRBJ2-7; D remains unclear. The germline gives CDR1 SGHRS, CDR2 YFSETQ. The CDR3 spans 15 residues. The V gene lost 3 bases and the J gene lost 0 bases, with 13 bases spanning the gap. The DNA of the CDR3 is TGCGCCAGCAGCTACGCGGACGGATACTCCTACGAGCAGTACTTC. Protein: CASSYADGYSYEQYF.

The rearrangement joins TRBV2 to TRBJ1-5; 9 nucleotides agree with TRBD1. The length of the CDR3 is 19 residues. The V gene's germline CDR1 is SNHLY and CDR2 FYNNEI. Trimming removed 6 bases from V and 2 bases from J; junction bases left unmatched: 17. CDR3 protein: CASSVPSVTGGGGNQPQHF. The CDR3 bases are TGTGCCAGCAGCGTGCCTAGTGTGACAGGGGGGGGTGGCAATCAGCCCCAGCATTTT. The variable domain in full, with the rest retrieved from reference TRBV2 and TRBJ1-5, is EPEVTQTPSHQVTQMGQEVILRCVPISNHLYFYWYRQILGQKVEFLVSFYNNEISEKSEIFDDQFSVERPDGSNFTLKIRSTKLEDSAMYFCASSVPSVTGGGGNQPQHFGDGTRLSIL.

V gene TRBV29-1 combines with J gene TRBJ2-1, with 9 bases lining up with TRBD2. CDR3 length equals 14 residues. Trimming at V came to 6 bases and at J to 2 bases, leaving 5 bases not matched to a gene. The germline V gene has CDR1 SQVTM and CDR2 ANQGSEA. The CDR3 protein is CSVSSGGPYNEQFF. For the CDR3, the DNA is TGCAGCGTCAGCAGCGGGGGGCCCTACAATGAGCAGTTCTTC.

The CDR3 region is CASGPETAYGYTF. The DNA of the CDR3 is TGTGCTAGTGGTCCAGAGACAGCCTATGGCTACACCTTC. The gene calls are TRBV12-5 and TRBJ1-2; D might be TRBD1 (5 bases). The V end was cut by 5 bases, the J end by 4 bases, with 11 bases between. This CDR3 is built from 13 residues. The germline V gene has CDR1 LGHNT and CDR2 FRNRAP.